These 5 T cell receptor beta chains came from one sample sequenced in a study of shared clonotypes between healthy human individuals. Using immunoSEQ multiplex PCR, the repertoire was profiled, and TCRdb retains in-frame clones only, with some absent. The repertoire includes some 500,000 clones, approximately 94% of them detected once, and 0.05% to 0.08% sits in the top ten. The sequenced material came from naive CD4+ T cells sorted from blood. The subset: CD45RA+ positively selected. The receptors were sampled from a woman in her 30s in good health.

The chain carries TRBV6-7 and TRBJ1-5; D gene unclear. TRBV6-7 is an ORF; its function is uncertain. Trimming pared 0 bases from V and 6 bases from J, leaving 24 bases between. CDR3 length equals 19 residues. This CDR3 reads CASSYSNPFDSPVGQPQHF. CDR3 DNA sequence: TGTGCCAGCAGTTACTCGAATCCGTTCGATTCCCCGGTAGGTCAGCCCCAGCATTTT.

As DNA, the CDR3 is TGTGCCAGCAGCCAAGGACGTTCTAACTATGGCTACACCTTC. It translates to CASSQGRSNYGYTF. The rearrangement joins TRBV14 to TRBJ1-2; no reliable D call. The CDR3 sequence is 14 residues long. V was pared by 1 base and J by 0 bases, with 6 bases between. From germline, CDR1 is SGHDN and CDR2 FVKESK.

The CDR3 DNA is TGTGCCAGCTCACCCACACTAGGGAACTACGAGCAGTACTTC. Its translation is CASSPTLGNYEQYF. The chain employs TRBV18 and TRBJ2-7, with D possibly TRBD2 on 5 matching bases. The CDR3 has 14 residues. Germline assignment: CDR1 KGHSH and CDR2 LQKENI. The germline V and J ends were trimmed by 3 bases and 3 bases, with 12 bases remaining between them.

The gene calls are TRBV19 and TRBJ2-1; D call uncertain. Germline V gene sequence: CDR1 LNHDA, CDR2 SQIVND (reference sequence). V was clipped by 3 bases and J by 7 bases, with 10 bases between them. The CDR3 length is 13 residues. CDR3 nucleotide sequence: TGTGCCAGTAGTATCCGAGTCCCGAATGAGCAGTTCTTC. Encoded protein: CASSIRVPNEQFF.

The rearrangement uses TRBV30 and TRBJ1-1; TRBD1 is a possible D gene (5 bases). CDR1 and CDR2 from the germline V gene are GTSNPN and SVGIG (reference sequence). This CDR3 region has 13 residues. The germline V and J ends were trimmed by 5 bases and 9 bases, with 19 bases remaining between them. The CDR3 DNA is TGTGCCTGGGATCGGGGCGGGGACGAGAAAGCTTTCTTT. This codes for CAWDRGGDEKAFF.